The present T cell receptor (beta chain) was sequenced within a study of blood T cell repertoires in COVID-19. Study-wide background: Nucleic acid was either cDNA or gDNA, and it came from T cells, B-cell-depleted T cells, or PBMCs.

Clones were read by immunoSEQ multiplex PCR, and TCRdb kept only the in-frame ones, dropping some. Of more than 110,000 clones in the sample, 60% to 80% are singletons; the top ten hold over 2.5%. The germline V and J ends were trimmed by 7 bases and 4 bases, with 19 bases remaining between them. CDR3 length: 15 amino acids. Germline V gene data show CDR1 as MNHEY and CDR2 as SMNVEV (reference sequence). Participant reports of clinical history set cohort assignment. Cohort 3 donors counted as recovered after two negative PCRs, clearance, or resolved symptoms. This clone was counted only a few times. V and J are TRBV27 and TRBJ1-1, with D maybe TRBD1 (6 bases). Sample: PBMCs or T cells enriched from blood (not recorded which). This clonotype was sampled from a woman aged 45-59 years who had recovered from COVID-19. CDR3 sequence: CASIPTPGVFTEAFF. As DNA, the CDR3 is TGTGCCAGCATCCCCACGCCAGGGGTGTTCACTGAAGCTTTCTTT.